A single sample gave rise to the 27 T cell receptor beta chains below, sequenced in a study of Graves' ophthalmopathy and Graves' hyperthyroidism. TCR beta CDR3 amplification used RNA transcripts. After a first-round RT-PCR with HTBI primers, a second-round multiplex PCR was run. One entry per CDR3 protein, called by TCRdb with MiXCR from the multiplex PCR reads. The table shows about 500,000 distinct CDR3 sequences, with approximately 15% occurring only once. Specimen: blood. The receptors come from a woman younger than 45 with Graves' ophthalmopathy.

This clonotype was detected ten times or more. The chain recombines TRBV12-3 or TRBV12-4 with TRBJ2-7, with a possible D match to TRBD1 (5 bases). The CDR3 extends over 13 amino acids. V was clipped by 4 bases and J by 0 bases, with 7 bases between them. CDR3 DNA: TGTGCCAGCAGTTCGACAGCCTCCTACGAGCAGTACTTC. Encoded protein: CASSSTASYEQYF.

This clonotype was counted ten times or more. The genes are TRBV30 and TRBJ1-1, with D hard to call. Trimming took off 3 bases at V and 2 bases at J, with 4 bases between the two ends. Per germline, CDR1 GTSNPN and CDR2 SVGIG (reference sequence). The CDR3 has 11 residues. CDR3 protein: CAWRGNTEAFF. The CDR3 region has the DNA TGTGCCTGGAGGGGAAACACTGAAGCTTTCTTT.

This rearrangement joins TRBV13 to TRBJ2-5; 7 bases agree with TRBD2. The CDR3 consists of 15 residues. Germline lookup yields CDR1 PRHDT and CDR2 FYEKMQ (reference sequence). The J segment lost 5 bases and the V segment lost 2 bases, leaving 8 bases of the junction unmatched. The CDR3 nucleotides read TGTGCCAGCAGCTTAAAACAGCGGGGTAGTGAGACCCAGTACTTC. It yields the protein CASSLKQRGSETQYF.

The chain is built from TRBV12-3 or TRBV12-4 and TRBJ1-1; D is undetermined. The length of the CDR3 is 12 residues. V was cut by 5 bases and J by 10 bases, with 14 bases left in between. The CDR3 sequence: CASSEAAAGAFF. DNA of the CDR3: TGTGCCAGCAGTGAAGCAGCTGCGGGAGCTTTCTTT.

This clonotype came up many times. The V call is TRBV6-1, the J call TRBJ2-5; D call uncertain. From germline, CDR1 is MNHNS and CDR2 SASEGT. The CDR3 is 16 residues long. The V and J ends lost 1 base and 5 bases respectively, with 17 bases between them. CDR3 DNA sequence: TGTGCCAGCAGTGAAGTCCGGACGGTGGCAAGTGAGACCCAGTACTTC. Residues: CASSEVRTVASETQYF.

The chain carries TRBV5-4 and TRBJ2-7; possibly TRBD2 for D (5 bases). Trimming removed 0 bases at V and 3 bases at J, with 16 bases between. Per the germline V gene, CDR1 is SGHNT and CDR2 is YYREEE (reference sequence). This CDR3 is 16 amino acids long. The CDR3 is CASSLEASGSNYEQYF. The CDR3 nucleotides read TGTGCCAGCAGCTTGGAGGCAAGCGGATCAAACTACGAGCAGTACTTC.

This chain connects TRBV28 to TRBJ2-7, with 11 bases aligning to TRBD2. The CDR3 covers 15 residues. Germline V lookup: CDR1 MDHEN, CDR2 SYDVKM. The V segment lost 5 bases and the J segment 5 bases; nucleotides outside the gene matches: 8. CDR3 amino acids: CASSPRLAGKDEQYF. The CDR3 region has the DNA TGTGCCAGCAGTCCCCGACTAGCGGGGAAGGACGAGCAGTACTTC.

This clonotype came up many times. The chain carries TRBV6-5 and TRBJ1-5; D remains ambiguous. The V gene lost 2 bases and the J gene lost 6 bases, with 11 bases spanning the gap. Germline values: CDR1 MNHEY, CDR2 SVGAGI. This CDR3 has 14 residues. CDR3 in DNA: TGTGCCAGCAGTTACAGGGTAGATGCTCAGCCCCAGCATTTT. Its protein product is CASSYRVDAQPQHF.

The CDR3 DNA sequence: TGTGCCAGCAGCAGGGGACAGTTCAGGCGCGACGAGCAGTACTTC. Amino acids: CASSRGQFRRDEQYF. The chain links TRBV12-3 or TRBV12-4 to TRBJ2-7, with 7 bases that match TRBD1. V lost 6 bases to trimming and J lost 5 bases; unmatched junction nucleotides: 13. The length of the CDR3 is 15 residues.

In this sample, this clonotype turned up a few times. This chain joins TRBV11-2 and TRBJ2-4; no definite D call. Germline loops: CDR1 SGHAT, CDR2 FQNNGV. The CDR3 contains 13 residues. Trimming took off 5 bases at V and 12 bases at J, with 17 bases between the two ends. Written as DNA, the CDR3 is TGTGCCAGCAGCGTTGACCCGTTATCTAGTCAGTACTTC. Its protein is CASSVDPLSSQYF.

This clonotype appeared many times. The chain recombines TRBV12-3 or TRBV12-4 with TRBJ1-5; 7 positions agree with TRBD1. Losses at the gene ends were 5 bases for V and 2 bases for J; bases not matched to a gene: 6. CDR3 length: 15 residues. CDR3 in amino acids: CASSGPGQGNQPQHF. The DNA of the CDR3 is TGTGCCAGCAGTGGTCCCGGACAGGGCAATCAGCCCCAGCATTTT.

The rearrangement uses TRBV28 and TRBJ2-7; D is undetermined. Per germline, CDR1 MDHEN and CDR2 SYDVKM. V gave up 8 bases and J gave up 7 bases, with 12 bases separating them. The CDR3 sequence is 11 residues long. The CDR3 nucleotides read TGTGCCAGCGCCGCCCGGACGGAGCAGTACTTC. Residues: CASAARTEQYF.

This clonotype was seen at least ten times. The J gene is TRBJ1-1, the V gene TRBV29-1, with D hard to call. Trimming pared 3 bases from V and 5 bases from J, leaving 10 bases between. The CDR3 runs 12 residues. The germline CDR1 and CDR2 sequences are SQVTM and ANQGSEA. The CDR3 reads CSVDRLGTEAFF. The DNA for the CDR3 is TGCAGCGTTGACCGGTTAGGGACTGAAGCTTTCTTT.

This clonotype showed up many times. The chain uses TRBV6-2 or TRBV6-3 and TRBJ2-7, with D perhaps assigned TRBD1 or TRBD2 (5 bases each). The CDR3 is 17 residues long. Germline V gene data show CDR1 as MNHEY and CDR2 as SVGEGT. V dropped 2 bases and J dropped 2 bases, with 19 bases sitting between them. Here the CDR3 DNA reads TGTGCCAGCAGTTACCGGACGGGGACCACATTCCCCTACGAGCAGTACTTC. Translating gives CASSYRTGTTFPYEQYF.

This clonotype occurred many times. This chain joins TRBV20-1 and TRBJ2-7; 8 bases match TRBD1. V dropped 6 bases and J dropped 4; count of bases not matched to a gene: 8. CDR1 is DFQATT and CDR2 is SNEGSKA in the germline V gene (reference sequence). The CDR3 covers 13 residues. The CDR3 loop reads CSAPRGLSYEQYF. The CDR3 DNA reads TGCAGTGCCCCCAGGGGGCTTTCGTACGAGCAGTACTTC.

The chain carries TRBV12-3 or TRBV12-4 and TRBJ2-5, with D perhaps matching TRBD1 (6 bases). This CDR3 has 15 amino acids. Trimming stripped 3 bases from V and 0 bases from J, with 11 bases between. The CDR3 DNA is TGTGCCAGCAGTTTGAGTAGGACAGACCAAGAGACCCAGTACTTC. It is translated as CASSLSRTDQETQYF.

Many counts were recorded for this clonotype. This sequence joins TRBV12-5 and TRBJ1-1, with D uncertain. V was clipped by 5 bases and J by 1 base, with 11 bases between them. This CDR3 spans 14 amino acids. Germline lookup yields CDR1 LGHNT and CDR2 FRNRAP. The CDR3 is CASGKPPENTEAFF. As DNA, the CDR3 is TGTGCTAGTGGTAAACCGCCTGAGAACACTGAAGCTTTCTTT.

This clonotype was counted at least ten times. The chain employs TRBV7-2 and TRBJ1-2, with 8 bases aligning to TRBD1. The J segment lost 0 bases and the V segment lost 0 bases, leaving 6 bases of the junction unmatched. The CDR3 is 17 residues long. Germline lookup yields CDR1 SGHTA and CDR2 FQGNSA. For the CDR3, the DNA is TGTGCCAGCAGCTTAGCAACCGGGACAGGAGCTAACTATGGCTACACCTTC. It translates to CASSLATGTGANYGYTF. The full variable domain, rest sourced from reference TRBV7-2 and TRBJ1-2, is GAGVSQSPSNKVTEKGKDVELRCDPISGHTALYWYRQSLGQGLEFLIYFQGNSAPDKSGLPSDRFSAERTGGSVSTLTIQRTQQEDSAVYLCASSLATGTGANYGYTFGSGTRLTVV.

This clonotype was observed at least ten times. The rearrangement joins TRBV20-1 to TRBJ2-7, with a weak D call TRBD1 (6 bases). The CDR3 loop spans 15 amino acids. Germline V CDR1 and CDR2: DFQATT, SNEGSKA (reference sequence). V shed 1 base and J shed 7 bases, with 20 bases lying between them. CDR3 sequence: CSARGTGQRLGEQYF. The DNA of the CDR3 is TGCAGTGCTAGAGGGACCGGACAGCGGTTGGGGGAGCAGTACTTC.

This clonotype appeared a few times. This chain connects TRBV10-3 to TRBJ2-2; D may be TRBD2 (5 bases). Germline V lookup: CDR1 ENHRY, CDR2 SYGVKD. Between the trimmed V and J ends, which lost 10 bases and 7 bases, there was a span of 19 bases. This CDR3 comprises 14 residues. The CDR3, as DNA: TGTGCCACCTCCGGGTCTTGGGAGAACGGGGAGCTGTTTTTT. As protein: CATSGSWENGELFF.

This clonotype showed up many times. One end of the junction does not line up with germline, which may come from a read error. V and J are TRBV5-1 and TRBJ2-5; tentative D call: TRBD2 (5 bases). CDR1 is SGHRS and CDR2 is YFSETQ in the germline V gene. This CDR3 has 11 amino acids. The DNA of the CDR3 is TGTGCCAGTCGGACGGGGGAGACCCAGTACTTC. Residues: CASRTGETQYF.

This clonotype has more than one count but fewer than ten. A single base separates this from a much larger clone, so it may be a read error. CDR3 sequence: CAIGQGTGVLTEAFF. The CDR3 DNA reads TGTGCCATCGGCCAAGGGACAGGGGTGTTAACTGAAGCTTTCTTT. The V gene is TRBV10-3, the J gene TRBJ1-1; TRBD1 aligns across 10 bases. In germline, CDR1 is ENHRY, CDR2 SYGVKD. V dropped 8 bases and J dropped 5; count of bases not matched to a gene: 11. This CDR3 contains 15 residues.

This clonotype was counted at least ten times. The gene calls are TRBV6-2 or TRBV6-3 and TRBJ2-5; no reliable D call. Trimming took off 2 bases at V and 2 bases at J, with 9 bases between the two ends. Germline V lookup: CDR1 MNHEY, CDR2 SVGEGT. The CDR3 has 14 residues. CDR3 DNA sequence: TGTGCCAGCAGTTACGCTCGAGCGCAAGAGACCCAGTACTTC. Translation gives CASSYARAQETQYF.

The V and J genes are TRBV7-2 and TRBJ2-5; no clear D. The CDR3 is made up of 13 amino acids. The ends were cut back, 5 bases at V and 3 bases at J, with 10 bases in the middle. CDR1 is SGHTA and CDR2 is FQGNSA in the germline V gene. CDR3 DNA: TGTGCCAGCAGCCTTTATATTAAAGAGACCCAGTACTTC. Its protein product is CASSLYIKETQYF.

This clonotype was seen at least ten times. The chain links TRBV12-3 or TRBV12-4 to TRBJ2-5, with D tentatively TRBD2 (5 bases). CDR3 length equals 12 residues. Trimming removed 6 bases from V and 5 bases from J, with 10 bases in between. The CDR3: CASSRTGETQYF. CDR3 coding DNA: TGTGCCAGCAGCAGGACGGGGGAGACCCAGTACTTC.

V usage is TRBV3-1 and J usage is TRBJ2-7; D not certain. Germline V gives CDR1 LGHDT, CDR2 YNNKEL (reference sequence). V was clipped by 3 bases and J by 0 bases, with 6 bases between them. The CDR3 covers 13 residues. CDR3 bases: TGTGCCAGCAGCCACCGTGTCTCCTACGAGCAGTACTTC. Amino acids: CASSHRVSYEQYF.

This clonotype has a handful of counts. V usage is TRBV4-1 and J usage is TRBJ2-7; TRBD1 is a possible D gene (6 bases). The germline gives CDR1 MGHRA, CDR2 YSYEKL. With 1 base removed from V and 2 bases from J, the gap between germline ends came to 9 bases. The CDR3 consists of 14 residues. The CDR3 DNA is TGCGCCAGCAGCCAAGGGACAGCAGCCTACGAGCAGTACTTC. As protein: CASSQGTAAYEQYF.